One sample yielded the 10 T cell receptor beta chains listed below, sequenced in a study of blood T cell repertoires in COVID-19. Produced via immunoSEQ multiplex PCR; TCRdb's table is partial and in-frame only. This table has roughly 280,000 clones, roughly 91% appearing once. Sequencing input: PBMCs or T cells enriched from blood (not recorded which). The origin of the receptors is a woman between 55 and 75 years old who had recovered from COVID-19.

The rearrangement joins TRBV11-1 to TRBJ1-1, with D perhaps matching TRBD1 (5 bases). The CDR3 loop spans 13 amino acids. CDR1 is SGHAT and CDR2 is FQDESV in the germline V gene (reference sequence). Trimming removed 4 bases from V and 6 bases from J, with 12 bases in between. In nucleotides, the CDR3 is TGTGCCAGCAGCTCAGGGATTGGTGCTGAAGCTTTCTTT. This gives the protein CASSSGIGAEAFF.

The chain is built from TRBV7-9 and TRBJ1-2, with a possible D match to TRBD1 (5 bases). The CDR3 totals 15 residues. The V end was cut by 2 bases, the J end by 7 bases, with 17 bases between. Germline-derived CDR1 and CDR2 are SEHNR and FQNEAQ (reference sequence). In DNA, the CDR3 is TGTGCCAGCAGCTTAATCCTCGGTAGGGGAGGTGGCTACACCTTC. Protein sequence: CASSLILGRGGGYTF.

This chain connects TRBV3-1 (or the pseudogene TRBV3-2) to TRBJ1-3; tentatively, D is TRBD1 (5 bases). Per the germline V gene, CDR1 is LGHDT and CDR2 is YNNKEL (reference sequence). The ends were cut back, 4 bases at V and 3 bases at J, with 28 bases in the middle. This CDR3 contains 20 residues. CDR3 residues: CASSPVNPFSSGTDGNTIYF. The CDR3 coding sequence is TGTGCCAGCAGCCCGGTTAACCCCTTTTCCAGCGGGACGGATGGAAACACCATATATTTT.

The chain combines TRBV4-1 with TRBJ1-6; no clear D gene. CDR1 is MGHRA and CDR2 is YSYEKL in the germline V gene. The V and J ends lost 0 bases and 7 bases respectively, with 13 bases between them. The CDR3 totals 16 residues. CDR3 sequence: CASSQDWSGKNSPLHF. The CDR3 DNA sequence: TGCGCCAGCAGCCAAGATTGGTCAGGCAAGAATTCACCCCTCCACTTT.

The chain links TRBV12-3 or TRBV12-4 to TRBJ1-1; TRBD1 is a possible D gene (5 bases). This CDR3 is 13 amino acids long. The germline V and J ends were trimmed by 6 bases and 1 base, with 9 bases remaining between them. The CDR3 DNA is TGTGCCAGCAGCCTAACAGGGAACACTGAAGCTTTCTTT. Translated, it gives CASSLTGNTEAFF.

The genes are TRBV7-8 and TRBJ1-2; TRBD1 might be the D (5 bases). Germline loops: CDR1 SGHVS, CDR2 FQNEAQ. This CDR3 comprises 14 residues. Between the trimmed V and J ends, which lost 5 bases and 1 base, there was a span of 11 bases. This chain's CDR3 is CASSLDRINYGYTF. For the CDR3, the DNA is TGTGCCAGCAGCCTCGACAGAATTAACTATGGCTACACCTTC.

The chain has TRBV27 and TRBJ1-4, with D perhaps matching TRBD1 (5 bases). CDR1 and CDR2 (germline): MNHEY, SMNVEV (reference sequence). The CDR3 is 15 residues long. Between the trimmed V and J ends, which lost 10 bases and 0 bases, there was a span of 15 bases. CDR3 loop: CATSRWGATNEKLFF. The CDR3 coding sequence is TGTGCCACCTCCCGATGGGGGGCAACTAATGAAAAACTGTTTTTT.

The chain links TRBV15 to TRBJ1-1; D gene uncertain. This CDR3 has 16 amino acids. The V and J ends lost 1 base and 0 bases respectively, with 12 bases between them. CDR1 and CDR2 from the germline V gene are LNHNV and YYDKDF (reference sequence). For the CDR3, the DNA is TGTGCCACCAGCAGAGTAGCTGGAACCGTGAACACTGAAGCTTTCTTT. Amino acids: CATSRVAGTVNTEAFF.

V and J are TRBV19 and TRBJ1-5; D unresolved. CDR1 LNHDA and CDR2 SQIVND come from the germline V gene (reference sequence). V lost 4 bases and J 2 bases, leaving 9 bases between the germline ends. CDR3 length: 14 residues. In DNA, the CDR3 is TGTGCCAGTAGTAGAGAGCGGGGCAATCAGCCCCAGCATTTT. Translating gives CASSRERGNQPQHF.

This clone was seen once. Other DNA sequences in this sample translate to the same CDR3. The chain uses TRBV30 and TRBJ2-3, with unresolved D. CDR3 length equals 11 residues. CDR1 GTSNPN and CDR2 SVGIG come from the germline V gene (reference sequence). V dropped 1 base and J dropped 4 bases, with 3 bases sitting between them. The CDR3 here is CAWSAADTQYF. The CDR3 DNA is TGTGCCTGGAGTGCGGCAGATACGCAGTATTTT.